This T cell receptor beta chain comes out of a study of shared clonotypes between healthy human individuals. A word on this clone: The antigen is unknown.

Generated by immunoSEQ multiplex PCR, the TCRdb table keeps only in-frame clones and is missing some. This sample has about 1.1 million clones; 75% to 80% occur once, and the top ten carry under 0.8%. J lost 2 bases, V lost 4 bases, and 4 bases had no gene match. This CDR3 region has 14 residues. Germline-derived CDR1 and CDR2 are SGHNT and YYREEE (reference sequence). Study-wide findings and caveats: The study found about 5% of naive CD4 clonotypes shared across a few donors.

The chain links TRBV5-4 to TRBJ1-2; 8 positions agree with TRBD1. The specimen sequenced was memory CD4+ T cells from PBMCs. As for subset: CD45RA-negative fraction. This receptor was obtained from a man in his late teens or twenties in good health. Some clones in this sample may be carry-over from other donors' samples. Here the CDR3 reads CASSARDRNYGYTF. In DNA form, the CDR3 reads TGTGCCAGCAGCGCACGGGACAGGAACTATGGCTACACCTTC.